The 2 T cell receptor beta chains given below trace back to one sample, sequenced in a study of T-cell memory formation after mild COVID-19 (dated by TCRdb to the early 2020s). The library was obtained by 5' RACE. The sequencer was an Illumina NovaSeq 6000. TCRdb reran the public reads through fastp at Q25 and MiXCR, keeping productive beta chains. Every entry covers one CDR3 protein and lists the most common genes and DNA from its rows. The sample table holds 380,000 or so distinct CDR3 sequences, of which roughly an eighth were seen once. 20% to 25% of the sample is taken by the ten largest. Sequencing used PBMCs or a T cell subset sorted from them (not recorded which). These receptors all stem from a young man who had mild COVID-19 (a few samples of this study predate the infection). The sample titles of this study are shuffled in the database, so cell type and time point are left out; the donor was told from shared clones.

This clonotype was detected a few times. The CDR3 loop is CASSVSGTSGLYGDTQYF. Here the CDR3 DNA reads TGTGCCAGCAGCGTATCTGGGACTAGCGGGCTATACGGAGATACGCAGTATTTT. This rearrangement joins TRBV9 to TRBJ2-3; 12 bases fit TRBD2. Trimming removed 1 base from V and 5 bases from J; junction bases left unmatched: 11. The CDR3 covers 18 residues. CDR1 SGDLS and CDR2 YYNGEE come from the germline V gene.

The rearrangement uses TRBV6-5 and TRBJ2-3; D is perhaps TRBD1 or TRBD2 (6 bases each). The CDR3 totals 18 residues. V was trimmed by 8 bases and J by 0 bases, leaving 24 bases between them. The germline V gene encodes CDR1 MNHEY and CDR2 SVGAGI. CDR3 DNA sequence: TGTGCCAGCTTCCCCCTGGGGGGCGAGGGGCCTAGCACAGATACGCAGTATTTT. Encoded protein: CASFPLGGEGPSTDTQYF.